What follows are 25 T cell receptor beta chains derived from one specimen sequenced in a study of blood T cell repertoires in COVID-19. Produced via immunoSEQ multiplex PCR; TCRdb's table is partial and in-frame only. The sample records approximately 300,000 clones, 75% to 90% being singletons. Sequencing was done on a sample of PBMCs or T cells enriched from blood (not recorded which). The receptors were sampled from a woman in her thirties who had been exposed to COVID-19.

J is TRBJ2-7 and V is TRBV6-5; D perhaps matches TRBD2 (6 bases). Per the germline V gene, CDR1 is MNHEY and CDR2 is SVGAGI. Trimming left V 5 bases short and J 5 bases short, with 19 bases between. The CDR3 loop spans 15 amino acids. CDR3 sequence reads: CASSLLGGVPNEQYF. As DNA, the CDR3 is TGTGCCAGCAGTCTGCTGGGCGGGGTCCCTAACGAGCAGTACTTC.

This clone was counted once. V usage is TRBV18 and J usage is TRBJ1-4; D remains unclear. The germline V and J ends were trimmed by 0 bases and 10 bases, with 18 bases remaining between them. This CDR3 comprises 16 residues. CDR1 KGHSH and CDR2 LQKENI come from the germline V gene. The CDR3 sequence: CASSPPRPVQQGKLFF. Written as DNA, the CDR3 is TGTGCCAGCTCACCACCGAGGCCAGTACAACAAGGAAAACTGTTTTTT. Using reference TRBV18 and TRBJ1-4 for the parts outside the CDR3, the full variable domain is NAGVMQNPRHLVRRRGQEARLRCSPMKGHSHVYWYRQLPEEGLKFMVYLQKENIIDESGMPKERFSAEFPKEGPSILRIQQVVRGDSAAYFCASSPPRPVQQGKLFFGSGTQLSVL.

CDR3 DNA: TGTGCCAGCAGTCGGGGGACTATCACAGATACGCAGTATTTT. Amino acid sequence: CASSRGTITDTQYF. The J gene is TRBJ2-3, the V gene TRBV7-9; 7 nucleotides line up with TRBD2. Germline V gives CDR1 SEHNR, CDR2 FQNEAQ (reference sequence). The CDR3 totals 14 residues. V lost 6 bases to trimming and J lost 2 bases; unmatched junction nucleotides: 5.

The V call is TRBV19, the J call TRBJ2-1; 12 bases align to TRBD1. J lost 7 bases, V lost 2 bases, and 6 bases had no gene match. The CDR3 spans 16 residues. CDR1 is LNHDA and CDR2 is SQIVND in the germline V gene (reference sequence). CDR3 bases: TGTGCCAGTAGTATATGGCGGGGACAGGGGGCGAATGAGCAGTTCTTC. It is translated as CASSIWRGQGANEQFF.

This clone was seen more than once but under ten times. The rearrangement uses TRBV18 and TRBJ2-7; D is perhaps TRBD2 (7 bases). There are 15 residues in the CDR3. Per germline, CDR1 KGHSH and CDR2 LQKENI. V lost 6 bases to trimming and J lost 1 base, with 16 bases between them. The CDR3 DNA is TGTGCCAGCTCTTCCCCGGGGGGCGGATCCTACGAGCAGTACTTC. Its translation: CASSSPGGGSYEQYF. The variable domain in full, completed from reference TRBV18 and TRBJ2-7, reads NAGVMQNPRHLVRRRGQEARLRCSPMKGHSHVYWYRQLPEEGLKFMVYLQKENIIDESGMPKERFSAEFPKEGPSILRIQQVVRGDSAAYFCASSSPGGGSYEQYFGPGTRLTVT.

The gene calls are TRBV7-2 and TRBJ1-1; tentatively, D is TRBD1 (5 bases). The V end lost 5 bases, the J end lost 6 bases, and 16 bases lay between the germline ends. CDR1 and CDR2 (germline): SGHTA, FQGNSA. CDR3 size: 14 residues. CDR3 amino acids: CASSPPRATPEAFF. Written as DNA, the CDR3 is TGTGCCAGCAGCCCTCCCAGGGCGACTCCTGAAGCTTTCTTT.

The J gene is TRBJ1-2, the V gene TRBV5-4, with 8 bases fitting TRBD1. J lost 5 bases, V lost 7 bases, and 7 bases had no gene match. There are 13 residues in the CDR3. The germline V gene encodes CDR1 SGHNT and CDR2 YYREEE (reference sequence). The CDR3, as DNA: TGTGCCAGCGGACAGGGAACGGAATATGGCTACACCTTC. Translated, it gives CASGQGTEYGYTF.

The CDR3 nucleotides read TGTGCCAGCAGTCCCTCAAGCGGGGGACGCACAGATACGCAGTATTTT. It is translated as CASSPSSGGRTDTQYF. This chain connects TRBV27 to TRBJ2-3; 8 bases align to TRBD2. Germline V gene data show CDR1 as MNHEY and CDR2 as SMNVEV (reference sequence). The CDR3 runs to 16 residues. V shed 5 bases and J 1 base; nucleotides not matched to a gene: 8.

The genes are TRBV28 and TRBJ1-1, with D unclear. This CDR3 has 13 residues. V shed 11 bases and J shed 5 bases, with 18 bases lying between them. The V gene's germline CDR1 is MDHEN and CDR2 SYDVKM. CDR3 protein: CAVTLETRTEAFF. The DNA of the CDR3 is TGTGCCGTGACTTTGGAGACTCGGACTGAAGCTTTCTTT.

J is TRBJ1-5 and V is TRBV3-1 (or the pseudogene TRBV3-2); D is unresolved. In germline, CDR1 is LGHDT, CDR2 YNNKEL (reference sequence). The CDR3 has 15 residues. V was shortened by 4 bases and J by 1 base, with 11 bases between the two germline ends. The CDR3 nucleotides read TGTGCCAGCAGCCCGGACGGACTAAGCAATCAGCCCCAGCATTTT. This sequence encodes CASSPDGLSNQPQHF.

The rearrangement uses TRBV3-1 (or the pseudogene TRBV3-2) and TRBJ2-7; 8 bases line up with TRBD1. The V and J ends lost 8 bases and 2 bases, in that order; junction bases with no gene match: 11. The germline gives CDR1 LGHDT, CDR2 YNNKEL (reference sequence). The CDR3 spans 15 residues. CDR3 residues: CASRYPGGRAYEQYF. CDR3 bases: TGTGCCAGCCGCTATCCAGGGGGCAGAGCCTACGAGCAGTACTTC.

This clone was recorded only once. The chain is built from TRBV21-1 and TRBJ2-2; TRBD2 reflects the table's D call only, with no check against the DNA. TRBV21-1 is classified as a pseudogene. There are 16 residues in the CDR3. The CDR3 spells CASSKLGRETTGELFF. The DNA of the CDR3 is TGTGCCAGCAGCAAGTTGGGGCGGGAGACAACCGGGGAGCTGTTTTTT.

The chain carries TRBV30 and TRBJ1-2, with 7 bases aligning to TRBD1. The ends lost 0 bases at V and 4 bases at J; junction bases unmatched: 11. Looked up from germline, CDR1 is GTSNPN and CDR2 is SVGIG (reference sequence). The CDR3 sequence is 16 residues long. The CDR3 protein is CAWSVGRDSYLYGYTF. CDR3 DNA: TGTGCCTGGAGTGTGGGGCGGGACAGCTACCTCTATGGCTACACCTTC.

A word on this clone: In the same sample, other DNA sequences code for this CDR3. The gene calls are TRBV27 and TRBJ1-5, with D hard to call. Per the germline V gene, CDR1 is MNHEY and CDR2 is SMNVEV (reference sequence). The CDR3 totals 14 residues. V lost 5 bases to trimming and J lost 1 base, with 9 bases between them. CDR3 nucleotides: TGTGCCAGCAGTCCCCGGGTCAGCAATCAGCCCCAGCATTTT. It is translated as CASSPRVSNQPQHF.

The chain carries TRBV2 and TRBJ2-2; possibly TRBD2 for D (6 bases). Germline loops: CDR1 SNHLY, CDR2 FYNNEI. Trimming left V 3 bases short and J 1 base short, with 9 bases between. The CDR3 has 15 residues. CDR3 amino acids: CASSDWGENTGELFF. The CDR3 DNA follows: TGTGCCAGCAGTGACTGGGGGGAGAACACCGGGGAGCTGTTTTTT.

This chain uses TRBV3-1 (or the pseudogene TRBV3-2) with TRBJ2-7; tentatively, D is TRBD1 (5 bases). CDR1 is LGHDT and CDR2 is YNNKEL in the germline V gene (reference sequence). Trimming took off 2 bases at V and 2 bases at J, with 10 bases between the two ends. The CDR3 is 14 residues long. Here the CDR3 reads CASSQTVTAYEQYF. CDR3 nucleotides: TGTGCCAGCAGCCAAACAGTGACAGCCTACGAGCAGTACTTC.

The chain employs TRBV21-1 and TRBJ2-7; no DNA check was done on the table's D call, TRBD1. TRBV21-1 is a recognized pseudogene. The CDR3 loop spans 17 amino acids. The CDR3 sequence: CASICLPQPGIPYEQYF. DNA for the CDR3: TGTGCCAGCATCTGCCTACCACAGCCCGGTATCCCCTACGAGCAGTACTTC.

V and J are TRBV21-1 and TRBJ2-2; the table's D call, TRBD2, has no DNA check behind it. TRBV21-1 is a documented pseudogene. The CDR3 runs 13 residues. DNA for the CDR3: TGTGCCAGCAGCAAAGGAGGGCTCGGGGAGCTGTTTTTT. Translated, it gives CASSKGGLGELFF.

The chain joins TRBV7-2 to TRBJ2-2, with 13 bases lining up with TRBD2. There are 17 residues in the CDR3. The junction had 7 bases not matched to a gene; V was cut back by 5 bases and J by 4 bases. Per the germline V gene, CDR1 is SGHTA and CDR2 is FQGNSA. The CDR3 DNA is TGTGCCAGCAGCGCTGGGACTAGCGGGGCCCGCACCGGGGAGCTGTTTTTT. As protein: CASSAGTSGARTGELFF.

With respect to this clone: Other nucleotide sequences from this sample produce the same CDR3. The CDR3 sequence is CASSLAPGNYGYTF. Written as DNA, the CDR3 is TGTGCCAGCAGTTTAGCTCCAGGGAACTATGGCTACACCTTC. The chain has TRBV28 and TRBJ1-2; D may be TRBD1 (5 bases). Germline CDR1 and CDR2: MDHEN and SYDVKM. With 2 bases removed from V and 2 bases from J, the gap between germline ends came to 9 bases. CDR3 length: 14 residues.

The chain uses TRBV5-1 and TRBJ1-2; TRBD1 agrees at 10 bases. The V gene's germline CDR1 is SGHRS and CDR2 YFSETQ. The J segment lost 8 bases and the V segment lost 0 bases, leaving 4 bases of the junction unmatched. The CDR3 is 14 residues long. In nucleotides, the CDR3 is TGCGCCAGCAGCTTGGTGGGGACAGGGGACGGCTACACCTTC. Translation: CASSLVGTGDGYTF.

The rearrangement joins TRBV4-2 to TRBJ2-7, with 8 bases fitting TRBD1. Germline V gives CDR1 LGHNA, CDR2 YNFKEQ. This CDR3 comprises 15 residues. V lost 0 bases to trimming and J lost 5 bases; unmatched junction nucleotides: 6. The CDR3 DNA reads TGTGCCAGCAGCCAAGAGTTGACAGGGGTTGACGAGCAGTACTTC. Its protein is CASSQELTGVDEQYF.

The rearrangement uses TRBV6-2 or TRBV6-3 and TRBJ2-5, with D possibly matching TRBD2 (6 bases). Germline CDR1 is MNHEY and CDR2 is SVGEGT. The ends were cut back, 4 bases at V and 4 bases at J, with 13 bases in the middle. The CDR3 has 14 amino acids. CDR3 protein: CASSSGTSRETQYF. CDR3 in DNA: TGTGCCAGCAGTTCCGGCACTAGCCGAGAGACCCAGTACTTC.

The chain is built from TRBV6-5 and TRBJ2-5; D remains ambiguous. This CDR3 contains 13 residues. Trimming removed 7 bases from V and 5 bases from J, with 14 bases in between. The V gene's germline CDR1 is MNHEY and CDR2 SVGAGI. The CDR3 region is CASTWSIAETQYF. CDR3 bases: TGTGCCAGCACCTGGTCGATCGCGGAGACCCAGTACTTC.

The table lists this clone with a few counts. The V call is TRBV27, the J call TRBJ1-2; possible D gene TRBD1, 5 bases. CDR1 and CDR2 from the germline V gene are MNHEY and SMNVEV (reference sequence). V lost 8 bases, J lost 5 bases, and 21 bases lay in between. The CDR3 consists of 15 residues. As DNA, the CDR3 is TGTGCCAGCGGACACCTCGCCACAGGCGATTATGGCTACACCTTC. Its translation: CASGHLATGDYGYTF.